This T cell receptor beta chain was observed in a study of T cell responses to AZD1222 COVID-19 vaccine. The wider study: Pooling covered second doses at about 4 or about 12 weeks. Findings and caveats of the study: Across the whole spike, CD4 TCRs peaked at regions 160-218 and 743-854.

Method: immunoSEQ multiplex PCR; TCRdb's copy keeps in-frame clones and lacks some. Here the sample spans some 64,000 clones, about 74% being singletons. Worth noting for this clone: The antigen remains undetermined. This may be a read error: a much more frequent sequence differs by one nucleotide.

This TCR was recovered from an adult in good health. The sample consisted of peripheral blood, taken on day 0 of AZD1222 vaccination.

CDR3 DNA sequence: TGTGCCAGCAGCTCGGACAGCTCCTACGAGCAGTACTTC. Protein sequence: CASSSDSSYEQYF. This rearrangement joins TRBV5-8 to TRBJ2-7; a weak D match, TRBD1 (6 bases). Per the germline V gene, CDR1 is SGHTS and CDR2 is YDEGEE. This CDR3 has 13 residues. Trimming removed 3 bases from V and 0 bases from J, with 7 bases in between.